The table lists the clone carrying this T cell receptor beta chain with a few counts. The antigen is unknown. Addition of a universal primer site occurred through template switching, and cDNA carried unique molecular identifiers. TCRdb re-derived calls from the 5' RACE reads in MiXCR, one entry per CDR3 protein. The profile shows some 710,000 distinct CDR3 sequences, 6% to 6.5% of them singletons. This sample is part of a study of identical twins. General study points: With monozygotic twins, out-of-frame TCR alpha sharing exceeded what models estimated. Because invariant MAIT and iNKT cells could be present, zero-insertion analyses could be partly confounded.

The CDR3 is made up of 13 amino acids. V was cut by 4 bases and J by 8 bases, with 12 bases left in between. Germline V gene lookup returns CDR1 SGHDN and CDR2 FVKESK. The source of this sequence is a man aged 18-30 years in good health. Material for sequencing was naive T cells sorted from blood. The V gene is TRBV14, the J gene TRBJ2-1; D not certain. The CDR3 loop reads CASSLPPLYEQFF. CDR3 bases: TGTGCCAGCAGCCTGCCCCCGCTCTATGAGCAGTTCTTC.